These 3 T cell receptor beta chains were sequenced from one sample in a study of cytomegalovirus exposure and HLA in healthy donors. PCR was performed using 60 Vbeta and 13 Jbeta primers. Clones were sequenced by immunoSEQ multiplex PCR, and TCRdb holds only the in-frame ones, with some missing. The sample carries 100,000 to 150,000 clones, around 78% recorded once. The sample consisted of PBMCs. Receptors originate from a woman between 50 and 59 years old in good health and CMV-seronegative.

The chain couples TRBV5-4 to TRBJ2-2, with 7 bases fitting TRBD1. V lost 4 bases to trimming and J lost 1 base; unmatched junction nucleotides: 4. Germline CDR1 and CDR2: SGHNT and YYREEE (reference sequence). CDR3 length equals 15 residues. The CDR3 protein is CASSPRTGNTGELFF. CDR3 nucleotides: TGTGCCAGCAGCCCACGGACAGGGAACACCGGGGAGCTGTTTTTT.

A few counts support this clone. The DNA of the CDR3 is TGTGCCAGCAGAGGACAGGTGAACACTGAAGCTTTCTTT. This translates into CASRGQVNTEAFF. V gene TRBV25-1 combines with J gene TRBJ1-1; 7 bases align to TRBD1. Germline-derived CDR1 and CDR2 are MGHDK and SYGVNS. Unmatched junction bases numbered 1, after V lost 6 bases and J lost 0 bases. The CDR3 is 13 amino acids.

The rearrangement joins TRBV7-9 to TRBJ2-6; 10 nucleotides line up with TRBD1. From germline, CDR1 is SEHNR and CDR2 FQNEAQ (reference sequence). V dropped 5 bases and J dropped 0; count of bases not matched to a gene: 7. The CDR3 has 18 amino acids. The chain's CDR3 is CASSLRQGAPSGANVLTF. CDR3 in DNA: TGTGCCAGCAGCCTCAGACAGGGGGCCCCCTCTGGGGCCAACGTCCTGACTTTC.